Sequencing of this T cell receptor beta chain was carried out in a study of T cells after yellow fever vaccination. This clonotype was counted at least ten times. The antigen is undetermined. CDR1 is SGDLS, CDR2 YYNGEE, per germline. The CDR3 is 17 amino acids. V lost 3 bases and J lost 0; bases outside the gene matches: 6. TCRdb passed the 5' RACE reads through MiXCR, listing each CDR3 protein once. Counted here are approximately 300,000 distinct CDR3 sequences, roughly a tenth occurring once; the ten biggest clones make up about 3%. Study outcomes and limitations: In post-booster samples, most primary-vaccination clones reappeared (around 95% CD4, nearly 90% CD8).

The chain links TRBV9 to TRBJ2-1, with 10 bases aligning to TRBD2. The material sequenced was CD4+ T cells sorted from PBMCs, taken 45 days after the yellow fever booster vaccination. The sequence derives from a man between 18 and 29 years old who received the YFV17D yellow fever vaccine. CDR3 bases: TGTGCCAGCAGCGGGGGACTAGCGTCACACTCCTACAATGAGCAGTTCTTC. Translating gives CASSGGLASHSYNEQFF.